A selection of T cell receptor beta chains follows, all from one sample in a study of response to subunit inactivated influenza vaccine. TCRdb passed the RT-PCR reads through MiXCR, listing each CDR3 protein once. The profile covers 500,000 to 750,000 distinct CDR3 sequences, with 14% appearing a single time and approximately 12% taken by the ten largest. The specimen comprised PBMCs from blood, sampled approximately 13 days after vaccination. These receptors originate from a man aged 50-60 years who received an inactivated influenza vaccine. The CDR3 runs from the conserved cysteine through the conserved F or W. The D gene is left open where the match is weak. Some rows have no size entry. The others give once, few or many, or a class for an expanded clone.

V gene	D gene	J gene	clone size	CDR3 protein	CDR3 DNA
TRBV7-9	-	TRBJ1-2	few	CASSQDRSNGYTF	TGTGCCAGCAGTCAAGACAGATCAAATGGCTACACCTTC
TRBV6-1	TRBD1	TRBJ2-5	many	CASSRSGTEQETQYF	TGTGCCAGCAGTCGTTCCGGGACAGAACAAGAGACCCAGTACTTC
TRBV5-6	TRBD1	TRBJ2-7	few	CASKTGVSYEQYF	TGTGCCAGTAAAACAGGGGTCTCCTACGAGCAGTACTTC
TRBV29-1	TRBD1	TRBJ2-5	-	CSVEGQGIGETQYF	TGCAGCGTTGAAGGACAGGGGATCGGAGAGACCCAGTACTTC
TRBV6-4	-	TRBJ2-7	-	CASSDDVTDIAYEQYF	TGTGCCAGCAGTGACGACGTTACAGATATTGCCTACGAGCAGTACTTC
TRBV6-5	TRBD2	TRBJ2-7	many	CASSYSGGREQYF	TGTGCCAGCAGTTACTCGGGGGGGAGGGAGCAGTACTTC
TRBV11-2	-	TRBJ2-1	-	CASSLVLIRNSYNEQFF	TGTGCCAGCAGCTTAGTTCTTATTAGGAACTCCTACAATGAGCAGTTCTTC
TRBV5-5	-	TRBJ2-7	-	CASSLAGQVEQYF	TGTGCCAGCAGTCTGGCGGGGCAGGTAGAGCAGTACTTC
TRBV20-1	-	TRBJ1-2	-	CSARDMSGLTRYGYTF	TGCAGTGCTAGAGATATGTCAGGGCTCACCCGCTATGGCTACACCTTC
TRBV23-1	TRBD1	TRBJ2-1	-	CASSPGQGWSDNEQFF	TGCGCCAGCAGTCCAGGACAGGGGTGGAGCGACAATGAGCAGTTCTTC
TRBV6-2/TRBV6-3	-	TRBJ1-2	-	CASSYEGRVNYGYTF	TGTGCCAGCAGTTACGAGGGGAGAGTTAACTATGGCTACACCTTC
TRBV27	TRBD2	TRBJ2-1	few	CASSFRLAVYNEQFF	TGTGCCAGCAGCTTCAGACTAGCGGTATACAATGAGCAGTTCTTC
TRBV12-3/TRBV12-4	-	TRBJ1-5	many	CASSRAVGNQPQHF	TGTGCCAGCTCGAGAGCCGTTGGGAATCAGCCCCAGCATTTT
TRBV15	TRBD1	TRBJ2-7	-	CATSRDATGGYEQYF	TGTGCCACCAGCAGAGATGCGACAGGGGGTTACGAGCAGTACTTC
TRBV28	TRBD1	TRBJ2-2	few	CASSSLSSDRGKYTGELFF	TGTGCCAGCAGTTCCCTTTCCTCGGACAGGGGGAAGTACACCGGGGAGCTGTTTTTT
TRBV12-3/TRBV12-4	-	TRBJ2-2	few	CASNQQGNTGELFF	TGTGCCAGCAACCAACAGGGGAACACCGGGGAGCTGTTTTTT
TRBV10-3	-	TRBJ2-7	few	CAISGTYEQYF	TGTGCCATCAGCGGGACCTACGAGCAGTACTTC
TRBV6-1	TRBD1	TRBJ2-7	-	CASSVRGQSYEQYF	TGTGCCAGCAGTGTGAGGGGGCAATCCTACGAGCAGTACTTC
TRBV12-3/TRBV12-4	TRBD2	TRBJ2-2	few	CASSFSGRRFGELFF	TGTGCCAGCAGTTTTAGCGGGAGAAGGTTCGGGGAGCTGTTTTTT
TRBV6-2/TRBV6-3	-	TRBJ2-1	few	CASSYGFQGFSYNEQFF	TGTGCCAGCAGTTATGGGTTCCAGGGGTTCTCCTACAATGAGCAGTTCTTC
TRBV7-9	-	TRBJ2-1	many	CASSSHYSFYEQFF	TGTGCCAGCAGCTCTCACTATTCCTTCTATGAGCAGTTCTTC
TRBV7-9	-	TRBJ2-7	few	CASISRGEQYF	TGTGCCAGCATCAGTCGGGGCGAGCAGTACTTC
TRBV7-2	-	TRBJ1-2	many	CASSPSDGSYGYTF	TGTGCCAGCAGCCCTTCCGACGGCTCATATGGCTACACCTTC
TRBV7-2	-	TRBJ2-2	-	CASSLTTFTGELFF	TGTGCCAGCAGCTTAACGACGTTCACCGGGGAGCTGTTTTTT
TRBV20-1	-	TRBJ2-2	-	CSARDLGADTGELFF	TGCAGTGCTAGAGATCTAGGGGCAGACACCGGGGAGCTGTTTTTT